The T cell receptor (beta chain) described here comes from a study of T cells in Graves' hyperthyroidism and ophthalmopathy. This clonotype has ten or more counts. From RNA transcripts, TCR beta CDR3 regions were amplified. The study used the HTBI primer set for a first-round RT-PCR of the TCR CDR3. TCRdb processed the multiplex PCR reads anew with MiXCR; each CDR3 protein has one entry. The sample has about 350,000 distinct CDR3 sequences; approximately 15% are singletons. Trimming cost V 5 bases and J 6 bases; bases outside gene matches: 21. The CDR3 runs to 19 residues. The germline V gene encodes CDR1 SNHLY and CDR2 FYNNEI.

This clonotype was sampled from a young woman with Graves' hyperthyroidism. The chain employs TRBV2 and TRBJ2-1, with 8 bases aligning to TRBD2. The sample consisted of blood. The CDR3: CASSLIYSGEVLGRNEQFF. The CDR3 nucleotides read TGTGCCAGCAGTTTAATCTATAGCGGGGAGGTTTTGGGTCGCAATGAGCAGTTCTTC.